This note documents a single T cell receptor beta chain sequence. Its target is not known. cDNA came from about 0.5 to 1 ug RNA primed by random hexamers. With immunoSEQ multiplex PCR, TCR beta CDR3 was amplified across 54 Vbeta and 13 Jbeta. MiXCR was run by TCRdb on the immunoSEQ multiplex PCR reads, yielding one entry per CDR3 protein. The sample has tens of thousands of distinct CDR3 sequences; roughly 93% are singletons. V was clipped by 11 bases and J by 6 bases; unmatched bases: 9. The CDR3 totals 13 residues. CDR1 is MNHNS, CDR2 SASEGT, per germline. This sample was taken from a study of CD8 T cells in Susac syndrome. In blood CD8+ and CD4+ T cells, TCR beta underwent sequencing. Study observations and caveats: The TCR sequencing and HLA analysis in the study involved a relatively small number of individuals, as the study acknowledged.

Sequenced: CD8+ T cells from PBMCs. The receptor was isolated from a human donor in good health. The chain couples TRBV6-1 to TRBJ2-2; 7 bases are a match to TRBD1. The CDR3 sequence: CAGAYRGPGELFF. As DNA, the CDR3 is TGTGCCGGAGCGTACAGGGGTCCCGGGGAGCTGTTTTTT.